This paragraph covers one T cell receptor (beta chain) sequence. Its specificity is unknown. These data are taken from a study of shared clonotypes between healthy human individuals. With V trimmed by 1 base and J by 5 bases, 9 bases remained unmatched. This CDR3 contains 17 residues. The V gene's germline CDR1 is SEHNR and CDR2 FQNEAQ (reference sequence). General study results and limits: Tissue TCR repertoires likely differ from these blood-only repertoires. Researchers found naive subsets generally carried larger estimated richness than memory subsets.

The repertoire was sequenced with immunoSEQ multiplex PCR; TCRdb's copy has only in-frame clones and lacks some. The data contain under 1,900,000 clones, just under 99% of them singletons. V is TRBV7-9 and J is TRBJ2-1; TRBD1 matches 9 bases. The sequencing sample was made of naive CD4+ T cells sorted from blood. Subset defined: CD45RA+ positively selected. The origin of this receptor is a man younger than 45 in good health. The CDR3 loop is CASSLGVGTGSNNEQFF. In DNA, the CDR3 is TGTGCCAGCAGCTTAGGAGTGGGGACAGGGTCAAACAATGAGCAGTTCTTC.